These 26 T cell receptor beta chains share one sample of origin, sequenced in a study of T cell responses to AZD1222 COVID-19 vaccine. Profiled with immunoSEQ multiplex PCR; TCRdb holds only in-frame clones, not every one. Among approximately 150,000 clones listed, approximately 90% were seen once. Specimen: peripheral blood, collected on day 0 of MenACWY control vaccination. All receptors come from an adult in good health.

The gene calls are TRBV13 and TRBJ2-1; perhaps TRBD2 as D (5 bases). The length of the CDR3 is 13 residues. With 5 bases removed from V and 3 bases from J, the gap between germline ends came to 8 bases. In germline, CDR1 is PRHDT, CDR2 FYEKMQ (reference sequence). CDR3 bases: TGTGCCAGCAGCCCAGAGGGCTACAATGAGCAGTTCTTC. As protein: CASSPEGYNEQFF.

The rearrangement joins TRBV6-2 or TRBV6-3 to TRBJ2-1; TRBD2 aligns across 13 bases. The ends lost 2 bases at V and 7 bases at J; junction bases unmatched: 11. This CDR3 comprises 18 residues. CDR1 is MNHEY and CDR2 is SVGEGT in the germline V gene. CDR3 sequence: CASSYPRLAGGPTNEQFF. The CDR3 DNA follows: TGTGCCAGCAGTTACCCGCGACTAGCGGGAGGCCCTACGAATGAGCAGTTCTTC.

The J gene is TRBJ1-4, the V gene TRBV15; D gene uncertain. The CDR3 has 14 amino acids. Germline lookup yields CDR1 LNHNV and CDR2 YYDKDF (reference sequence). The V end was cut by 3 bases, the J end by 2 bases, with 7 bases between. The CDR3 DNA reads as TGTGCCACCAGCAGCACATGGACTAATGAAAAACTGTTTTTT. This gives the protein CATSSTWTNEKLFF.

This rearrangement joins TRBV5-1 to TRBJ2-5; D uncertain. V was trimmed by 6 bases and J by 0 bases, leaving 12 bases between them. The CDR3 has 14 residues. Germline assignment: CDR1 SGHRS and CDR2 YFSETQ. CDR3 residues: CASKPQEYQETQYF. CDR3 sequence (DNA): TGCGCCAGCAAACCTCAGGAGTACCAAGAGACCCAGTACTTC.

The DNA of the CDR3 is TGTGCCAGCAGTGAAACCCGGGACTTCCTGAAGGAAGCTTTCTTT. Translation gives CASSETRDFLKEAFF. J is TRBJ1-1 and V is TRBV28; weak D call: TRBD1 (5 bases). Per germline, CDR1 MDHEN and CDR2 SYDVKM. V lost 5 bases to trimming and J lost 8 bases, with 21 bases between them. The CDR3 totals 15 residues.

The rearrangement uses TRBV11-3 and TRBJ1-3; D call uncertain. V gave up 6 bases and J gave up 1 base, with 7 bases separating them. Germline-derived CDR1 and CDR2 are SGHNT and YENEEA. This CDR3 region has 13 residues. The CDR3 sequence is CASRRDSGNTIYF. CDR3 nucleotides: TGTGCCAGCAGACGAGATTCTGGAAACACCATATATTTT.

The chain couples TRBV18 to TRBJ2-3, with 7 bases that match TRBD2. The V gene's germline CDR1 is KGHSH and CDR2 LQKENI. This CDR3 spans 14 amino acids. J lost 4 bases, V lost 2 bases, and 3 bases had no gene match. The CDR3 reads CASSPAAGADTQYF. In nucleotides, the CDR3 is TGTGCCAGCTCACCAGCGGCGGGAGCAGATACGCAGTATTTT.

The chain employs TRBV5-1 and TRBJ1-6, with a tentative D call TRBD1 (5 bases). Germline V gene sequence: CDR1 SGHRS, CDR2 YFSETQ. The CDR3 consists of 16 residues. The V gene lost 0 bases and the J gene lost 5 bases, with 12 bases spanning the gap. In DNA, the CDR3 is TGCGCCAGCAGCTTGGTCCCGGGGGATAATAATTCACCCCTCCACTTT. Its protein product is CASSLVPGDNNSPLHF.

The CDR3 DNA is TGCGCCAGCAGCTTGGGAGGAGAGAACACTGAAGCTTTCTTT. It specifies CASSLGGENTEAFF. The rearrangement joins TRBV5-1 to TRBJ1-1, with D unresolved. Germline V lookup: CDR1 SGHRS, CDR2 YFSETQ. The CDR3 is 14 amino acids. V lost 0 bases and J 1 base, leaving 7 bases between the germline ends.

The V call is TRBV11-3, the J call TRBJ1-1, with a tentative D call TRBD1 (5 bases). Germline-derived CDR1 and CDR2 are SGHNT and YENEEA. The CDR3 is 13 amino acids. V shed 5 bases and J shed 4 bases, with 11 bases lying between them. The CDR3 sequence: CASSGAKGTEAFF. CDR3 nucleotides: TGTGCCAGCAGCGGGGCTAAGGGCACTGAAGCTTTCTTT.

The genes are TRBV10-3 and TRBJ1-2; D is uncertain. The V end was cut by 3 bases, the J end by 6 bases, with 14 bases between. The CDR3 sequence is 14 residues long. In germline, CDR1 is ENHRY, CDR2 SYGVKD. CDR3 residues: CAISDGVGFDGYTF. Written as DNA, the CDR3 is TGTGCCATCAGTGACGGGGTAGGGTTTGATGGCTACACCTTC.

A remark on this clone: The identical CDR3 is also encoded by other nucleotide sequences in the sample. The chain is built from TRBV19 and TRBJ2-2; 8 bases align to TRBD1. With 5 bases clipped from V and 1 base from J, the junction kept 3 bases outside the gene matches. Germline-derived CDR1 and CDR2 are LNHDA and SQIVND (reference sequence). This CDR3 comprises 15 residues. CDR3: CASSSGTGNTGELFF. In nucleotides, the CDR3 is TGTGCCAGTAGTTCCGGGACAGGGAACACCGGGGAGCTGTTTTTT.

V gene TRBV30 combines with J gene TRBJ1-1; D perhaps matches TRBD1 (6 bases). Germline CDR1 and CDR2: GTSNPN and SVGIG (reference sequence). The germline V and J ends were trimmed by 3 bases and 4 bases, with 18 bases remaining between them. The CDR3 has 15 residues. The CDR3 region is CAWRAGAGGVTEAFF. CDR3 nucleotides: TGTGCCTGGAGAGCGGGGGCGGGAGGAGTCACTGAAGCTTTCTTT.

Regarding this clone: Other DNA sequences from this sample encode an identical CDR3 as well. The chain employs TRBV7-9 and TRBJ1-6; D might be TRBD1 (5 bases). This CDR3 has 14 amino acids. The germline V gene encodes CDR1 SEHNR and CDR2 FQNEAQ (reference sequence). V was pared by 6 bases and J by 5 bases, with 11 bases between. The CDR3 nucleotides are TGTGCCAGCAGGGCCGGACACAATAATTCACCCCTCCACTTT. Its translation is CASRAGHNNSPLHF.

J is TRBJ1-1 and V is TRBV7-8; D gene unclear. From germline, CDR1 is SGHVS and CDR2 FQNEAQ. The CDR3 contains 16 residues. V lost 4 bases, J lost 3 bases, and 18 bases lay in between. CDR3 amino acids: CASSSPGRQEDTEAFF. CDR3 in DNA: TGTGCCAGCAGCTCCCCCGGCCGGCAGGAAGACACTGAAGCTTTCTTT.

This chain uses TRBV7-2 with TRBJ1-6; no definite D call. This CDR3 spans 14 amino acids. Germline V lookup: CDR1 SGHTA, CDR2 FQGNSA. Trimming took 3 bases from V and 4 from J, leaving 7 bases between them. The CDR3 coding sequence is TGTGCCAGCAGCTTGCGAACGTATAATTCACCCCTCCACTTT. It specifies CASSLRTYNSPLHF.

This clone was picked up one time. This chain uses TRBV25-1 with TRBJ1-4, with no clear D. The CDR3 sequence is 15 residues long. Germline values: CDR1 MGHDK, CDR2 SYGVNS. V was trimmed by 0 bases and J by 2 bases, leaving 7 bases between them. The CDR3 loop is CASSEYLGTNEKLFF. CDR3 sequence (DNA): TGTGCCAGCAGTGAATATCTAGGTACTAATGAAAAACTGTTTTTT. The entire variable domain, with the rest obtained from reference TRBV25-1 and TRBJ1-4, is as follows: EADIYQTPRYLVIGTGKKITLECSQTMGHDKMYWYQQDPGMELHLIHYSYGVNSTEKGDLSSESTVSRIRTEHFPLTLESARPSHTSQYLCASSEYLGTNEKLFFGSGTQLSVL.

The chain is built from TRBV6-2 or TRBV6-3 and TRBJ1-2; 7 bases map to TRBD1. The CDR3 is 13 amino acids. Germline lookup yields CDR1 MNHEY and CDR2 SVGEGT. Germline trimming cut 5 bases from V and 8 bases from J; bases unmatched to any gene: 8. CDR3 sequence: CASSRQGLSGYTF. CDR3 nucleotides: TGTGCCAGCAGTCGACAGGGCCTCAGCGGCTACACCTTC.

The chain is built from TRBV29-1 and TRBJ2-7; 10 bases are a match to TRBD1. In germline, CDR1 is SQVTM, CDR2 ANQGSEA. The CDR3 has 14 amino acids. The junction had 12 bases not matched to a gene; V was cut back by 6 bases and J by 7 bases. DNA for the CDR3: TGCAGCGTGGGACAGGGACAGGGGACTGGAGAGCAGTACTTC. Translated, it gives CSVGQGQGTGEQYF.

The gene calls are TRBV5-5 and TRBJ2-3; 8 nucleotides line up with TRBD1. The CDR3 has 17 amino acids. After removal of 4 bases from V and 1 base from J, the junction contained 11 bases not matched to a gene. The germline gives CDR1 SGHKS, CDR2 YYEKEE (reference sequence). The CDR3 loop is CASSPPRATGGTDTQYF. Written as DNA, the CDR3 is TGTGCCAGCAGCCCCCCGAGGGCGACAGGGGGCACAGATACGCAGTATTTT.

The genes are TRBV11-3 and TRBJ1-1; D ambiguous. Looked up from germline, CDR1 is SGHNT and CDR2 is YENEEA. CDR3 size: 12 residues. Trimming took 3 bases from V and 7 from J, leaving 9 bases between them. CDR3 residues: CASSFGVGEAFF. The CDR3 nucleotides read TGTGCCAGCAGCTTCGGCGTTGGTGAAGCTTTCTTT.

The V and J genes are TRBV9 and TRBJ2-7; D unresolved. V shed 0 bases and J shed 6 bases, with 19 bases lying between them. CDR3 size: 16 residues. Germline V gene lookup returns CDR1 SGDLS and CDR2 YYNGEE. The DNA for the CDR3 is TGTGCCAGCAGCGTAGGTGTAGACGCTCCCCCTACCGAGCAGTACTTC. This codes for CASSVGVDAPPTEQYF.

This chain connects TRBV30 to TRBJ1-3; TRBD1 aligns across 7 bases. In germline, CDR1 is GTSNPN, CDR2 SVGIG (reference sequence). This CDR3 comprises 13 residues. V lost 7 bases, J lost 4 bases, and 7 bases stayed unmatched. CDR3 in DNA: TGTGCCTCGGAGGGGGCGAGAGGAAACACCATATATTTT. Amino acids: CASEGARGNTIYF.

This clone came up once. V usage is TRBV30 and J usage is TRBJ2-5; tentatively, D is TRBD1 (6 bases). The germline V gene encodes CDR1 GTSNPN and CDR2 SVGIG (reference sequence). The CDR3 is made up of 17 amino acids. The V and J ends lost 3 bases and 5 bases respectively, with 25 bases between them. In nucleotides, the CDR3 is TGTGCCTGGAGGACCCCGGGACACTACCCAAGGGGGGAGACCCAGTACTTC. Translation gives CAWRTPGHYPRGETQYF.

V is TRBV7-2 and J is TRBJ2-3; D is ambiguous. Trimming cost V 4 bases and J 4 bases, with 12 bases left between them. The CDR3 extends over 14 amino acids. Germline V lookup: CDR1 SGHTA, CDR2 FQGNSA. CDR3 bases: TGTGCCAGCAGCTCTATCGGAGTCGCAGATACGCAGTATTTT. Its protein product is CASSSIGVADTQYF.

V usage is TRBV18 and J usage is TRBJ2-3; D is undetermined. Trimming cost V 3 bases and J 2 bases, with 18 bases left between them. Germline V gene lookup returns CDR1 KGHSH and CDR2 LQKENI. The CDR3 has 17 residues. The CDR3 DNA is TGTGCCAGCTCACCCACTCGATCCCCTTTAAACACAGATACGCAGTATTTT. Protein product: CASSPTRSPLNTDTQYF.